The 19 T cell receptor beta chains below all came from one sample that was sequenced in a study of blood T cells in healthy people across ages. For the second PCR, which ran for 7 to 11 cycles, a sample-barcoded 5' primer and a J-beta primer mix were used. MiXCR, run by TCRdb on the 5' RACE reads, gives a single entry per CDR3 protein. The sample lists roughly 1,300,000 distinct CDR3 sequences, approximately 60% occurring once. Sequencing input: blood. The receptors were sampled from a man aged 18 to 29 in good health.

This clonotype was found once. The V and J genes are TRBV7-2 and TRBJ1-2; TRBD1 aligns across 7 bases. V dropped 5 bases and J dropped 6; count of bases not matched to a gene: 15. CDR1 is SGHTA, CDR2 FQGNSA, per germline. The CDR3 sequence is 16 residues long. DNA of the CDR3: TGTGCCAGCAGCCTAATCTCCTCCGGGACAGCGAATGGCTACACCTTC. This translates into CASSLISSGTANGYTF.

This clonotype was found a few times. The chain links TRBV27 to TRBJ2-7, with a weak D call TRBD2 (6 bases). V dropped 10 bases and J dropped 3 bases, with 16 bases sitting between them. The CDR3 spans 13 residues. Germline V gene data show CDR1 as MNHEY and CDR2 as SMNVEV (reference sequence). CDR3 in amino acids: CATSTRVGYEQYF. CDR3 DNA: TGTGCCACCTCGACTAGGGTAGGCTACGAGCAGTACTTC.

The chain couples TRBV12-3 or TRBV12-4 to TRBJ1-2; a weak D match, TRBD1 (5 bases). The CDR3 contains 14 residues. V was cut by 3 bases and J by 3 bases, with 11 bases left in between. The CDR3 is CASSLGGSDYGYTF. In DNA form, the CDR3 reads TGTGCCAGCAGTTTGGGGGGTAGTGACTATGGCTACACCTTC.

This clonotype has only a few counts. The rearrangement uses TRBV6-2 or TRBV6-3 and TRBJ2-7, with no clear D. Germline assignment: CDR1 MNHEY and CDR2 SVGEGT. The CDR3 extends over 10 amino acids. The ends were cut back, 2 bases at V and 6 bases at J, with 2 bases in the middle. The CDR3, as DNA: TGTGCCAGCAGTTACGGCGAGCAGTACTTC. This gives the protein CASSYGEQYF.

This clonotype was seen only a few times. V is TRBV29-1 and J is TRBJ1-2; D perhaps matches TRBD1 (5 bases). The CDR3 spans 15 residues. Trimming pared 4 bases from V and 7 bases from J, leaving 22 bases between. CDR1 and CDR2 (germline): SQVTM, ANQGSEA. CDR3 in DNA: TGCAGCGTTGTGGTACCGGGACCACGTTTCGGTGGCTACACCTTC. This codes for CSVVVPGPRFGGYTF.

This clonotype was recorded at least ten times. The chain has TRBV4-2 and TRBJ2-7; 7 bases fit TRBD2. Looked up from germline, CDR1 is LGHNA and CDR2 is YNFKEQ. The CDR3 totals 16 residues. The J segment lost 0 bases and the V segment lost 0 bases, leaving 5 bases of the junction unmatched. The CDR3 spells CASSQDFTSVSYEQYF. The CDR3 DNA reads as TGTGCCAGCAGCCAAGATTTTACTAGCGTCTCCTACGAGCAGTACTTC.

The J gene is TRBJ2-1, the V gene TRBV20-1; 9 positions agree with TRBD2. Trimming cost V 3 bases and J 4 bases; bases outside gene matches: 13. This CDR3 is built from 17 residues. Germline loops: CDR1 DFQATT, CDR2 SNEGSKA (reference sequence). The CDR3 here is CSARGTSFLPGYNEQFF. The CDR3 nucleotides are TGCAGTGCTAGGGGGACTAGCTTCCTCCCGGGGTACAATGAGCAGTTCTTC.

V and J are TRBV12-3 or TRBV12-4 and TRBJ2-1; 12 bases align to TRBD1. This CDR3 spans 17 amino acids. V was clipped by 8 bases and J by 3 bases; unmatched bases: 11. The CDR3 sequence is CASQGTGGETFYNEQFF. The CDR3 nucleotides are TGTGCCAGCCAGGGGACAGGGGGCGAGACTTTCTACAATGAGCAGTTCTTC.

This chain connects TRBV29-1 to TRBJ2-3; the match to TRBD2 covers 8 bases. The CDR3 is made up of 17 amino acids. V shed 3 bases and J 0 bases; nucleotides not matched to a gene: 11. CDR1 is SQVTM and CDR2 is ANQGSEA in the germline V gene. CDR3 in amino acids: CSVEDFGGGTSTDTQYF. For the CDR3, the DNA is TGCAGCGTTGAGGATTTTGGCGGGGGGACCAGCACAGATACGCAGTATTTT.

This chain uses TRBV7-9 with TRBJ2-5; 8 positions match TRBD1. The DNA end is a closer match to TRBJ2-7, so the J assignment may be wrong. CDR1 is SEHNR and CDR2 is FQNEAQ in the germline V gene (reference sequence). The CDR3 spans 15 residues. The CDR3 is CASSFPGGAYYEQYF. CDR3 in DNA: TGTGCCAGCAGCTTCCCAGGGGGCGCTTACTACGAGCAGTACTTC.

In its sample, this clonotype was seen a few times. The chain is built from TRBV12-3 or TRBV12-4 and TRBJ1-6; D is perhaps TRBD1 (5 bases). Between the trimmed V and J ends, which lost 2 bases and 9 bases, there was a span of 17 bases. CDR3 length equals 16 residues. The CDR3 loop is CASSLQGFSEGSPLHF. CDR3 nucleotide sequence: TGTGCCAGCAGTTTACAGGGATTCAGTGAGGGTTCACCCCTCCACTTT.

The genes are TRBV7-9 and TRBJ1-1; the D is unclear. V dropped 5 bases and J dropped 6 bases, with 10 bases sitting between them. Per the germline V gene, CDR1 is SEHNR and CDR2 is FQNEAQ (reference sequence). The CDR3 is 12 amino acids. The CDR3 DNA reads as TGTGCCAGCAGCCCCCTTGCTCCTGAAGCTTTCTTT. Its protein is CASSPLAPEAFF.

On this clonotype: One base away lies a much larger clone, so this may be a sequencing read error. The V gene is TRBV29-1, the J gene TRBJ2-1; D is unresolved. Germline loops: CDR1 SQVTM, CDR2 ANQGSEA. There are 13 residues in the CDR3. The CDR3 DNA sequence: TGCAGCGCTGAATACCTACTTGGTGGTGAGCAGTTCTTC. Translation gives CSAEYLLGGEQFF.

V usage is TRBV4-2 and J usage is TRBJ2-1; 8 bases agree with TRBD2. Germline loops: CDR1 LGHNA, CDR2 YNFKEQ. This CDR3 region has 18 residues. The V segment lost 0 bases and the J segment 7 bases; nucleotides outside the gene matches: 14. The CDR3 protein is CASSQEGSGRGAGNEQFF. The CDR3 coding sequence is TGTGCCAGCAGCCAAGAAGGCTCCGGGCGGGGGGCGGGGAATGAGCAGTTCTTC.

The V call is TRBV7-9, the J call TRBJ1-1; D remains ambiguous. Germline values: CDR1 SEHNR, CDR2 FQNEAQ (reference sequence). With 1 base removed from V and 1 base from J, the gap between germline ends came to 7 bases. This CDR3 is built from 14 residues. CDR3 in DNA: TGTGCCAGCAGCTTAGTTCGACAGAACACTGAAGCTTTCTTT. It translates to CASSLVRQNTEAFF.

The gene calls are TRBV20-1 and TRBJ2-7, with D uncertain. TRBJ2-5 matches the DNA end more closely, so the J call is doubtful. The V gene's germline CDR1 is DFQATT and CDR2 SNEGSKA (reference sequence). The length of the CDR3 is 14 residues. CDR3 nucleotides: TGCAGTGCTAGTGCCACATTCGTACGGGAGACCCAGTACTTC. Its translation is CSASATFVRETQYF.

This chain connects TRBV20-1 to TRBJ2-7; D gene unclear. Deletions cut 1 base from V and 1 base from J, with 17 bases between. Germline CDR1 is DFQATT and CDR2 is SNEGSKA (reference sequence). This CDR3 region has 16 residues. The CDR3 loop reads CSARGIVSDFSYEQYF. In DNA form, the CDR3 reads TGCAGTGCTAGAGGTATTGTAAGCGACTTTTCCTACGAGCAGTACTTC.

The chain couples TRBV5-1 to TRBJ2-5; 10 nucleotides line up with TRBD2. V gave up 5 bases and J gave up 11 bases; unmatched junction bases: 12. The CDR3 is made up of 14 amino acids. CDR1 and CDR2 (germline): SGHRS, YFSETQ. The CDR3 DNA reads TGCGCCAGCAGGCCGGGACTAGCGACCAATGAGCAGTACTTC. Encoded protein: CASRPGLATNEQYF.

This clonotype was counted between two and nine times. The rearrangement links TRBV20-1 to TRBJ2-3; D uncertain. Trimming removed 8 bases from V and 6 bases from J, with 9 bases in between. Germline assignment: CDR1 DFQATT and CDR2 SNEGSKA (reference sequence). The CDR3 spans 10 residues. CDR3: CSPRDDTQYF. DNA of the CDR3: TGCAGTCCCCGCGATGATACGCAGTATTTT.